Listed here are 24 T cell receptor beta chains from one sample, sequenced in a study of cytomegalovirus exposure and HLA in healthy donors. A multiplex PCR was run with 60 Vbeta primers and 13 Jbeta primers. The assay was immunoSEQ multiplex PCR, and TCRdb's table has in-frame clones only and misses some. The sample has some 81,000 clones; over 60% are singletons. Sequenced input: PBMCs. The receptors here all came from a middle-aged woman in good health and CMV-seropositive.

This clone was detected only a few times. The CDR3 bases are TGTGCCAGCAGCTTAGCGGGAGAGGGAAAGAATGAAAAACTGTTTTTT. This sequence encodes CASSLAGEGKNEKLFF. This chain joins TRBV7-9 and TRBJ1-4; D not resolved. V was pared by 0 bases and J by 5 bases, with 13 bases between. CDR1 and CDR2 (germline): SEHNR, FQNEAQ (reference sequence). The CDR3 consists of 16 residues.

V gene TRBV6-6 combines with J gene TRBJ2-7, with D hard to call. The CDR3 spans 13 residues. Germline CDR1 and CDR2: MNHNY and SVGAGI (reference sequence). V was pared by 6 bases and J by 5 bases, with 14 bases between. This CDR3 is CASSYQEPNEQYF. In DNA, the CDR3 is TGTGCCAGCAGCTATCAAGAGCCCAACGAGCAGTACTTC.

This clone showed up just a few times. The chain joins TRBV9 to TRBJ1-1; D perhaps matches TRBD1 (6 bases). Trimming cost V 3 bases and J 1 base, with 13 bases left between them. Germline CDR1 is SGDLS and CDR2 is YYNGEE. The CDR3 is 15 amino acids. The CDR3 spells CASSATQGRNTEAFF. The DNA of the CDR3 is TGTGCCAGCAGCGCCACACAGGGACGGAACACTGAAGCTTTCTTT.

The chain couples TRBV6-5 to TRBJ1-1; 8 bases match TRBD1. Germline values: CDR1 MNHEY, CDR2 SVGAGI. The CDR3 length is 15 residues. V shed 8 bases, J shed 2 bases, and the junction held 10 bases outside the gene matches. The DNA of the CDR3 is TGTGCCAGCCACCGACAGGGGCCCCATAACACTGAAGCTTTCTTT. Translation: CASHRQGPHNTEAFF.

The chain carries TRBV7-9 and TRBJ2-3, with TRBD2 matching 7 bases. The CDR3 has 19 residues. The V segment lost 5 bases and the J segment 1 base; nucleotides outside the gene matches: 18. The germline V gene encodes CDR1 SEHNR and CDR2 FQNEAQ (reference sequence). This CDR3 reads CASSPAFGRPGGGTDTQYF. The CDR3 region has the DNA TGTGCCAGCAGCCCCGCTTTTGGTCGTCCGGGGGGTGGCACAGATACGCAGTATTTT. The full variable domain, its missing parts supplied by reference TRBV7-9 and TRBJ2-3, is DTGVSQNPRHKITKRGQNVTFRCDPISEHNRLYWYRQTLGQGPEFLTYFQNEAQLEKSRLLSDRFSAERPKGSFSTLEIQRTEQGDSAMYLCASSPAFGRPGGGTDTQYFGPGTRLTVL.

V gene TRBV29-1 combines with J gene TRBJ2-3, with 10 positions matching TRBD2. Germline V gene lookup returns CDR1 SQVTM and CDR2 ANQGSEA. This CDR3 contains 15 residues. V lost 6 bases, J lost 2 bases, and 8 bases stayed unmatched. Written as DNA, the CDR3 is TGCAGCGTACCGACCGGACTAGCGGCCACAGATACGCAGTATTTT. This codes for CSVPTGLAATDTQYF.

The chain carries TRBV6-5 and TRBJ2-1; TRBD2 agrees at 11 bases. The ends lost 6 bases at V and 6 bases at J; junction bases unmatched: 7. From germline, CDR1 is MNHEY and CDR2 SVGAGI. The CDR3 covers 15 residues. CDR3 sequence: CASRQTSGVVNEQFF. For the CDR3, the DNA is TGTGCCAGCAGACAGACTAGCGGGGTAGTCAATGAGCAGTTCTTC.

This chain joins TRBV2 and TRBJ2-1; 8 bases fit TRBD2. CDR1 and CDR2 (germline): SNHLY, FYNNEI. The V segment lost 7 bases and the J segment 7 bases; nucleotides outside the gene matches: 12. The CDR3 has 15 amino acids. The CDR3 nucleotides are TGTGCCAGCATCCGACAGGCCGGGACTAGGAATGAGCAGTTCTTC. Residues: CASIRQAGTRNEQFF.

V usage is TRBV6-6 and J usage is TRBJ1-5; tentatively, D is TRBD1 (6 bases). The germline V gene encodes CDR1 MNHNY and CDR2 SVGAGI (reference sequence). Trimming took 4 bases from V and 2 from J, leaving 12 bases between them. This CDR3 is built from 15 residues. DNA of the CDR3: TGTGCCAGCAGTTTTCAGGGGTCGGGCAATCAGCCCCAGCATTTT. Translation: CASSFQGSGNQPQHF.

The chain is built from TRBV5-8 and TRBJ1-4; D is perhaps TRBD1 (6 bases). CDR1 is SGHTS, CDR2 YDEGEE, per germline. The CDR3 loop spans 16 amino acids. Trimming removed 0 bases at V and 8 bases at J, with 17 bases between. This CDR3 reads CASSLGPGGQREKLFF. The CDR3 nucleotides are TGTGCCAGCAGCTTGGGTCCCGGGGGGCAAAGGGAAAAACTGTTTTTT. The full variable domain, rest sourced from reference TRBV5-8 and TRBJ1-4, is EAGVTQSPTHLIKTRGQQATLRCSPISGHTSVYWYQQALGLGLQFLLWYDEGEERNRGNFPPRFSGRQFPNYSSELNVNALELEDSALYLCASSLGPGGQREKLFFGSGTQLSVL.

The chain has TRBV2 and TRBJ2-7; D not resolved. The CDR3 totals 14 residues. Looked up from germline, CDR1 is SNHLY and CDR2 is FYNNEI. Trimming removed 4 bases from V and 2 bases from J, with 12 bases in between. CDR3 sequence (DNA): TGTGCCAGCAGTGCCAGAGCGCTTCCCTACGAGCAGTACTTC. Translated, it gives CASSARALPYEQYF.

The chain is built from TRBV9 and TRBJ2-7, with TRBD2 matching over 8 bases. Germline V CDR1 and CDR2: SGDLS, YYNGEE. The CDR3 consists of 15 residues. V lost 4 bases, J lost 2 bases, and 8 bases stayed unmatched. CDR3: CASSPEAAGAYEQYF. The CDR3 bases are TGTGCCAGCAGCCCCGAGGCAGCGGGGGCCTACGAGCAGTACTTC.

This chain links TRBV25-1 with TRBJ2-5; weak D call: TRBD1 (6 bases). V shed 5 bases and J shed 4 bases, with 20 bases lying between them. The CDR3 runs to 16 residues. CDR1 is MGHDK and CDR2 is SYGVNS in the germline V gene. The CDR3 protein is CASSTTLRGSGETQYF. The CDR3 region has the DNA TGTGCCAGCAGTACCACTCTTAGGGGGTCCGGAGAGACCCAGTACTTC.

The CDR3 DNA is TGTGCCTGGAGTCCCCGGTGGGGCGCGGATGAAAAACTGTTTTTT. It is translated as CAWSPRWGADEKLFF. The chain employs TRBV30 and TRBJ1-4; perhaps TRBD1 as D (5 bases). The CDR3 totals 15 residues. Trimming removed 2 bases at V and 6 bases at J, with 16 bases between. Germline V CDR1 and CDR2: GTSNPN, SVGIG (reference sequence).

V and J are TRBV5-1 and TRBJ2-6, with D possibly matching TRBD1 (5 bases). This CDR3 is built from 17 residues. Trimming removed 0 bases from V and 4 bases from J, with 14 bases in between. Per the germline V gene, CDR1 is SGHRS and CDR2 is YFSETQ. The CDR3, as DNA: TGCGCCAGCAGCTTGGTGGCAGGGTCGTACGGGGCCAACGTCCTGACTTTC. Protein: CASSLVAGSYGANVLTF.

The chain joins TRBV19 to TRBJ2-2; 7 nucleotides match TRBD1. The CDR3 consists of 17 residues. J gave up 7 bases and V 7 bases, and 18 bases lay outside the gene matches. Germline CDR1 LNHDA, CDR2 SQIVND (reference sequence). The CDR3 DNA reads TGTGCCAGTACTAAAGTGGGGCTCGACAGGGAGAGCGGGGAGCTGTTTTTT. It is translated as CASTKVGLDRESGELFF. The full variable domain, with the rest looked up from reference TRBV19 and TRBJ2-2, is DGGITQSPKYLFRKEGQNVTLSCEQNLNHDAMYWYRQDPGQGLRLIYYSQIVNDFQKGDIAEGYSVSREKKESFPLTVTSAQKNPTAFYLCASTKVGLDRESGELFFGEGSRLTVL.

In DNA form, the CDR3 reads TGTGCCTGGAGCCTGGGGACAGGGGGCGCGGGTGAAAAACTGTTTTTT. Its protein product is CAWSLGTGGAGEKLFF. The chain employs TRBV30 and TRBJ1-4; TRBD1 matches 12 bases. Germline values: CDR1 GTSNPN, CDR2 SVGIG (reference sequence). V dropped 3 bases and J dropped 7; count of bases not matched to a gene: 9. The CDR3 has 16 amino acids.

This chain joins TRBV7-9 and TRBJ2-5, with 10 positions matching TRBD1. The germline V gene encodes CDR1 SEHNR and CDR2 FQNEAQ (reference sequence). CDR3 length: 14 amino acids. J lost 4 bases, V lost 6 bases, and 5 bases had no gene match. The CDR3 here is CASRPGQGGETQYF. CDR3 bases: TGTGCCAGCAGACCCGGACAGGGGGGAGAGACCCAGTACTTC.

CDR3 bases: TGTGCCAGCAGTGAAGTTCACGGACAGACAGCCGGGGAGCTGTTTTTT. The encoded protein is CASSEVHGQTAGELFF. The V and J genes are TRBV6-1 and TRBJ2-2; a weak D match, TRBD1 (6 bases). Trimming removed 1 base at V and 6 bases at J, with 15 bases between. Germline CDR1 MNHNS, CDR2 SASEGT. The CDR3 spans 16 residues.

This clone has only one observation. The chain employs TRBV10-3 and TRBJ1-2; D gene unclear. Per the germline V gene, CDR1 is ENHRY and CDR2 is SYGVKD. The CDR3 runs 15 residues. Trimming took off 0 bases at V and 8 bases at J, with 16 bases between the two ends. Here the CDR3 reads CAISESTVATGGYTF. Here the CDR3 DNA reads TGTGCCATCAGTGAGTCGACGGTTGCGACGGGGGGCTACACCTTC.

J is TRBJ1-2 and V is TRBV27, with a weak D call TRBD1 (5 bases). The CDR3 is made up of 15 amino acids. CDR1 and CDR2 from the germline V gene are MNHEY and SMNVEV (reference sequence). V was pared by 5 bases and J by 4 bases, with 17 bases between. This CDR3 is CASSPTPVGPYGYTF. The CDR3 DNA sequence: TGTGCCAGCAGTCCCACACCCGTGGGGCCCTATGGCTACACCTTC.

V usage is TRBV4-2 and J usage is TRBJ2-1, with 11 positions matching TRBD2. CDR1 and CDR2 from the germline V gene are LGHNA and YNFKEQ. This CDR3 is 16 amino acids long. Trimming cost V 3 bases and J 3 bases; bases outside gene matches: 4. CDR3 DNA sequence: TGTGCCAGCAGCCATGACCTAGCGGGGGGCTACAATGAGCAGTTCTTC. Translated: CASSHDLAGGYNEQFF.

The gene calls are TRBV5-1 and TRBJ2-7; TRBD1 matches at 9 bases. CDR1 is SGHRS, CDR2 YFSETQ, per germline. The CDR3 is made up of 16 amino acids. V gave up 7 bases and J gave up 3 bases; unmatched junction bases: 14. CDR3 DNA: TGCGCCAGCGGCTCCGGGACAGGGTCGGGATACTACGAGCAGTACTTC. Translated, it gives CASGSGTGSGYYEQYF.

This chain links TRBV7-9 with TRBJ1-2; perhaps TRBD1 as D (5 bases). V lost 5 bases and J lost 8, with 21 bases in between. This CDR3 spans 15 amino acids. Germline values: CDR1 SEHNR, CDR2 FQNEAQ (reference sequence). CDR3 loop: CASSPGTYLYLGYTF. The DNA of the CDR3 is TGTGCCAGCAGCCCCGGGACTTACCTTTACCTCGGCTACACCTTC.